The source of this T cell receptor (beta chain) is a study of OX40 agonist ivuxolimab in advanced cancers. Study-wide context: Ivuxolimab was an agonistic, fully human IgG2 monoclonal antibody directed against OX40 (CD134), a costimulatory receptor. Partial responses occurred in three dose-escalation patients: two with cutaneous melanoma and one with hepatocellular carcinoma. Intravenous ivuxolimab was administered to patients every 2 weeks at six dose levels: 0.01, 0.1, 0.3, 1.5, 3 and 10 mg/kg. A male proportion of 82.7% and a mean age of around 60 years, ranging from roughly 23 to 80, were recorded for the dose-escalation cohort. Peripheral TCRbeta sequencing was intended to test whether TCR sequence diversity was altered and clonal T-cell expansion was caused by ivuxolimab. Prior anti-PD-1, anti-PD-L1 or anti-CTLA-4 therapy was permitted, and checkpoint inhibitors had been received by roughly two fifths of dose-escalation patients. The paper reports the monotherapy dose-escalation portion (N of about 50 patients) of the phase I ivuxolimab trial. Of the roughly 52 dose-escalation patients, hepatocellular carcinoma was present in 19, melanoma in approximately 15, renal cell carcinoma in 9 and head and neck cancer in 9.

This clone has just a few counts. Which antigen it targets is not known. There are no base qualities to consult, and no much larger clone falls within one base. Genomic DNA was extracted from sorted cells for sequencing of the TCRbeta CDR3 region. The immunoSEQ Assay was used to sequence the TCRbeta CDR3 regions. TCRdb provides this immuneACCESS table in a form limited to in-frame rearrangements. Some clones are lacking; in checked studies, under half of them reflect an unresolved V gene, and why the rest are absent is not known. The sample table lists some 60,000 clones, more than 85% of them with a count of one. Clones ranked in the top ten supply about 3.8% of the sample. Broad study findings and their caveats: Partial responders in the 0.1-3.0 mg/kg groups had among the lowest normalized peripheral clonal expansion, especially among CD8+ T cells. After ivuxolimab, more expanded clones were found on average in CD8+ T cells than in CD4+ T cells. Low levels of normalized T-cell clonal expansion were also shown by some nonresponding patients. Antigen specificity was not determined for the clonally expanded peripheral T cells. At doses from 0.1 to 3.0 mg/kg, clonal expansion was seen in both CD4+ and CD8+ blood T cells between baseline and week 6.

The trial excluded patients who had a history of autoimmune disease or were on systemic immunosuppression. Peripheral blood for TCR sequencing was drawn from every dose cohort at baseline, at cycle 4 day 1 and at cycle 7 day 1. The samples were taken from a phase I, first-in-human, multicenter, open-label dose-escalation trial of ivuxolimab. Adults with locally advanced or metastatic melanoma, renal cell, hepatocellular, or head and neck squamous cell carcinoma were enrolled in the trial. Before TCR sequencing, CD4+ T cells and CD8+ T cells were sorted from peripheral blood as separate populations. The clonotype comes from an adult with an advanced solid tumor such as melanoma, head and neck, liver or kidney cancer. Sequencing was performed on CD4+ or CD8+ T cells sorted from blood, taken in a trial of the OX40 agonist ivuxolimab.

CDR3 region: CASSIGTTPETQYF. The nucleotide sequence is TGTGCCAGTAGTATCGGGACTACCCCAGAGACCCAGTACTTC. The V and J genes are TRBV19 and TRBJ2-5, and 7 bases in between align with TRBD2. The junction shows trimming of 3 bases on V and 4 bases on J, and the gene matches do not reach 5 bases of it. The germline V gene (reference sequence) yields LNHDA for CDR1 and SQIVND for CDR2. Taken from cysteine to phenylalanine, the CDR3 has 14 residues. The DNA shown is the 42-base CDR3, in frame from base 1.